What follows is one TCR beta chain and its context. Per the original data handling: Reference gene primer amplification gave nucleated cell count estimates. The table came from immunoSEQ multiplex PCR; TCRdb's copy has only in-frame clones and leaves some out. The DNA gave D and trimming, while V, J and clone size come from that table. The table lists hundreds of thousands of clones, around 87% of them singletons. The CDR3 covers 17 residues. The V segment lost 4 bases and the J segment 8 bases; nucleotides outside the gene matches: 16. Germline values: CDR1 MGHRA, CDR2 YSYEKL. This sample was included in a study of blood T cell repertoires in COVID-19. Overall study context: Some COVID-19 samples were acute and others convalescent; all came from the United States, Italy and Spain. Sources were T cells, B-cell-depleted T cells, or PBMCs; the material itself was cDNA or gDNA.

The clonotype comes from a human donor in a cohort sampled during active COVID-19. The sequencing sample was made of peripheral blood. V usage is TRBV4-1 and J usage is TRBJ1-4; 7 nucleotides align to TRBD1. DNA for the CDR3: TGCGCCAGCAGCCTGTCAGCAGGGGGTGTAAATGAAGAAAAACTGTTTTTT. The encoded protein is CASSLSAGGVNEEKLFF.